This T cell receptor (beta chain) was captured by sequencing in a study of shared clonotypes between healthy human individuals. Study-wide results and limits: Between a few donors, naive CD4 clonotypes were shared at a level of around 5.1%. In having few donors, the study represented limited genetic and exposure-history diversity.

The protocol was immunoSEQ multiplex PCR, while the TCRdb copy is restricted to in-frame clones and leaves out a portion. The data contain 950,000 to 1,300,000 clones, roughly 80% of them seen just once; the ten biggest clones take up approximately 1.5%. This clone came up a few times. Its cognate antigen is unknown. The clonotype was recovered from a man younger than 35 in good health. Source material: memory CD4+ T cells sorted from blood. Subset of the sample: CD45RA-negative fraction.

The CDR3 region has the DNA TGTGCCAGCAGCTCGACCGGAGGAGGACAGCCCACAGATACGCAGTATTTT. This translates into CASSSTGGGQPTDTQYF. The chain employs TRBV7-9 and TRBJ2-3, with D perhaps matching TRBD1 (6 bases). The germline CDR1 and CDR2 sequences are SEHNR and FQNEAQ (reference sequence). The CDR3 spans 17 residues. Trimming left V 4 bases short and J 2 bases short, with 19 bases between.